The sequence of this T cell receptor (beta chain) was determined in a study of CD8+ T cells in alopecia areata. Trimming removed 1 base from V and 3 bases from J, with 7 bases in between. Per germline, CDR1 SGHTA and CDR2 FQGNSA. CDR3 length equals 14 residues. With respect to this clone: The antigen remains unidentified.

In each case, RNA was isolated and then reverse transcribed into cDNA as the sequencing template. TCRdb's table, derived via immunoSEQ multiplex PCR, lists solely in-frame clones and lacks some. The sample has around 120,000 clones, approximately 60% seen once. Study-wide results and caveats: Numerous clones, expanded in lesions, remained in scalp and blood during tofacitinib.

The treatment here: oral pan-JAK inhibitor, 5-10 mg twice daily. From alopecia areata patients, lesional scalp punch biopsies and peripheral blood were collected. Here the sequenced sample was CD4+ T cells sorted from blood, taken at week 4, from a patient treated with tofacitinib. The chain combines TRBV7-2 with TRBJ1-5; no definite D call. The sequence came from a human donor with alopecia areata. The chain's CDR3 is CASSLVRDNQPQHF. The CDR3 DNA is TGTGCCAGCAGCTTAGTGCGTGACAATCAGCCCCAGCATTTT.